The source of this T cell receptor (beta chain) is a study of T cell responses to AZD1222 COVID-19 vaccine. Clones were read by immunoSEQ multiplex PCR, and TCRdb kept only the in-frame ones, dropping some. The sample lists more than 75,000 clones, 80% to 90% seen once, with 1.5% to 2% in the top ten. The germline V and J ends were trimmed by 8 bases and 0 bases, with 9 bases remaining between them. Germline values: CDR1 MNHEY, CDR2 SVGAGI. CDR3 length equals 13 residues. The gene calls are TRBV6-5 and TRBJ2-3; D call uncertain. The sequenced sample was peripheral blood, obtained on day 0 of AZD1222 vaccination. The origin of this receptor is an adult in good health. Written as DNA, the CDR3 is TGTGCCAGCGGCAGCCCGAGCACAGATACGCAGTATTTT. Translating gives CASGSPSTDTQYF.